The T cell receptor beta chain under discussion was sequenced for a study of patients and donors after allogeneic stem cell transplantation. Germline-derived CDR1 and CDR2 are KGHDR and SFDVKD. CDR3 size: 15 residues. J was trimmed by 7 bases and V by 3 bases; bases with no gene match: 10. In TCRdb, the RT-PCR reads were re-called with MiXCR into one record per CDR3 protein. Of some 960,000 distinct CDR3 sequences in the sample, about a sixth were seen once. The gene calls are TRBV24-1 and TRBJ1-2; 7 bases fit TRBD1. Material: blood, either unsorted or a sorted T cell fraction (not recorded which). The TCR comes from a human donor who was either an allogeneic HSCT recipient or a stem cell or donor lymphocyte infusion donor (not recorded which). It is not recorded whose cells these are; they may come from a transplant donor. In nucleotides, the CDR3 is TGTGCCACCAGTGATCCTGGGGAGGGGGCTGTTGGCTACACCTTC. Its translation: CATSDPGEGAVGYTF.